A selection of T cell receptor beta chains follows, all from one sample in a study of CD8 T cells in ankylosing spondylitis. A single record per CDR3 protein comes from TCRdb applying MiXCR to the 5' RACE reads. Found here are some 330,000 distinct CDR3 sequences, 8% of them singletons; the top ten hold just over 14%. What was sequenced was blood, either unsorted or a sorted T cell fraction (not recorded which). These receptor sequences come from a male donor with ankylosing spondylitis. CDR3s include the opening cysteine and the closing phenylalanine or tryptophan. Fields, in order: clone size, D gene, V gene, J gene, CDR3 protein, CDR3 DNA. D genes are given only for firm matches. A clone size is listed for some rows: how often the clone was seen (once, few, many), or a class if it is expanded.

>few|TRBD1|TRBV19|TRBJ2-1
CASSIGGTGFHNEQFF
TGTGCCAGTAGTATAGGTGGGACAGGTTTTCACAATGAGCAGTTCTTC
>.|.|TRBV5-1|TRBJ1-1
CASSLRGTWDTEAFF
TGCGCCAGCAGCTTGCGGGGGACCTGGGACACTGAAGCTTTCTTT
>.|.|TRBV20-1|TRBJ2-1
CSARAPSSGHEQFF
TGCAGTGCTAGAGCCCCTTCCTCGGGCCATGAGCAGTTCTTC
>many|.|TRBV29-1|TRBJ2-1
CSARPQGREQFF
TGCAGCGCACGGCCTCAAGGGAGGGAGCAGTTCTTC
>many|.|TRBV11-1|TRBJ2-4
CASSLGGEIQYF
TGTGCCAGCAGCTTAGGAGGGGAAATTCAGTACTTC
>.|.|TRBV2|TRBJ1-1
CASSVARVNTEAFF
TGTGCCAGCAGTGTGGCCAGGGTGAACACTGAAGCTTTCTTT
>few|.|TRBV7-9|TRBJ2-1
CASGGGREQFF
TGTGCCAGCGGGGGAGGCCGTGAGCAGTTCTTC
>few|.|TRBV7-2|TRBJ1-6
CASSLEVRDSPLHF
TGTGCCAGCAGCTTAGAGGTGCGGGATTCACCCCTCCACTTT
>.|TRBD1|TRBV7-9|TRBJ1-1
CASRPWDRVFAEAFF
TGTGCCAGCAGACCATGGGACAGGGTCTTTGCTGAAGCTTTCTTT
>.|.|TRBV5-1|TRBJ2-3
CASRGLSSPHTDTQYF
TGCGCCAGCAGGGGACTCTCGTCCCCCCACACAGATACGCAGTATTTT